This T cell receptor (beta chain) is from a study of blood T cell repertoires in COVID-19. Study context: The samples span acute and convalescent COVID-19 from the United States, Italy and Spain.

Generated by immunoSEQ multiplex PCR, the TCRdb table keeps only in-frame clones and is missing some. The profile shows 450,000 to 500,000 clones, approximately 83% of them singletons. CDR1 is KGHSH and CDR2 is LQKENI in the germline V gene. The CDR3 consists of 12 residues. V lost 4 bases, J lost 7 bases, and 7 bases lay in between. This TCR was recovered from a human donor in a cohort sampled during active COVID-19. The chain has TRBV18 and TRBJ2-2; D uncertain. Sequenced input: peripheral blood. CDR3 sequence (DNA): TGTGCCAGCTCACTGGGCGACGGGGAGCTGTTTTTT. It yields the protein CASSLGDGELFF. The full variable domain, with the rest looked up from reference TRBV18 and TRBJ2-2, is NAGVMQNPRHLVRRRGQEARLRCSPMKGHSHVYWYRQLPEEGLKFMVYLQKENIIDESGMPKERFSAEFPKEGPSILRIQQVVRGDSAAYFCASSLGDGELFFGEGSRLTVL.